Included here is one TCR beta chain sequence, with context. In the original processing: Nucleated cell number was recorded as an estimate derived from reference gene primer amplification. Some clones are missing from TCRdb's copy, which holds only in-frame ones; the method was immunoSEQ multiplex PCR. That table is the source of V, J and clone size, and D and trimming were worked out from the DNA. The sample includes about 180,000 clones, over 80% of them seen just once. Enrolled during active infection, Seattle patients were then followed longitudinally. These data come from a study of blood T cell repertoires in COVID-19. Study background: Both acute and convalescent COVID-19 samples were obtained from the United States, Italy and Spain. T cells, B-cell-depleted T cells, or PBMCs supplied cDNA or gDNA.

V was cut by 2 bases and J by 8 bases, with 9 bases left in between. Germline V lookup: CDR1 KGHSH, CDR2 LQKENI. CDR3 length equals 12 residues. This receptor was obtained from a woman between 40 and 50 years old with COVID-19, enrolled during active disease. Sequenced sample: peripheral blood. The chain combines TRBV18 with TRBJ1-2; D ambiguous. CDR3 region: CASSPSGEGYTF. The CDR3 DNA reads as TGTGCCAGCTCACCAAGCGGGGAAGGCTACACCTTC.